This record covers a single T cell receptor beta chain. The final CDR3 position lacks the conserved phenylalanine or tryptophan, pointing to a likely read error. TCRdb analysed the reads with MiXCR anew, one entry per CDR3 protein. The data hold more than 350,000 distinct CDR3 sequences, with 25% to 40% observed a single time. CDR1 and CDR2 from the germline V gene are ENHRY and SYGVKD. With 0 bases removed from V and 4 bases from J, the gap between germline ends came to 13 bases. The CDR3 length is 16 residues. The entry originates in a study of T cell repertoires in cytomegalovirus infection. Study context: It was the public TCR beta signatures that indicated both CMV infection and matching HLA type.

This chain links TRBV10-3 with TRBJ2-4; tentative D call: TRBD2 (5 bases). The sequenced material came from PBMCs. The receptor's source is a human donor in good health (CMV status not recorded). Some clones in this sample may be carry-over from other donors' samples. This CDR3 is CAISESEGRLKNIQYI. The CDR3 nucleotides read TGTGCCATCAGTGAGTCTGAGGGCCGGCTTAAAAACATTCAGTACATC.